The 2 T cell receptor beta chains listed next were all sequenced from one sample in a study of T-cell reconstitution after alpha-beta-depleted transplantation in children. During its preparation, the TCRbeta library received unique molecular identifiers. One entry per CDR3 protein, called by TCRdb with MiXCR from the PCR reads. The sample carries 180,000 or so distinct CDR3 sequences, roughly 6.3% recorded once. The sample consisted of PBMCs, taken before TCRalphabeta/CD19-depleted stem cell transplant. These receptors were collected from a girl less than two years old with combined immunodeficiency, due to receive a stem cell transplant.

This clonotype was detected ten times or more. Compared with germline, one end of the junction differs, possibly owing to a read error. The chain carries TRBV29-1 and TRBJ2-1; 8 bases match TRBD2. CDR1 SQVTM and CDR2 ANQGSEA come from the germline V gene. This CDR3 is 14 amino acids long. The CDR3 protein is CSVEGLAPLNEQFF. The CDR3 DNA reads TGCAGCGTAGAAGGACTAGCTCCCCTCAATGAGCAGTTCTTC.

This clonotype was observed many times. This chain joins TRBV12-3 or TRBV12-4 and TRBJ2-3; D unclear. This CDR3 has 10 residues. V lost 0 bases and J 11 bases, leaving 3 bases between the germline ends. The CDR3 spells CASSLAEQYF. CDR3 nucleotide sequence: TGTGCCAGCAGTTTAGCAGAGCAGTATTTT.